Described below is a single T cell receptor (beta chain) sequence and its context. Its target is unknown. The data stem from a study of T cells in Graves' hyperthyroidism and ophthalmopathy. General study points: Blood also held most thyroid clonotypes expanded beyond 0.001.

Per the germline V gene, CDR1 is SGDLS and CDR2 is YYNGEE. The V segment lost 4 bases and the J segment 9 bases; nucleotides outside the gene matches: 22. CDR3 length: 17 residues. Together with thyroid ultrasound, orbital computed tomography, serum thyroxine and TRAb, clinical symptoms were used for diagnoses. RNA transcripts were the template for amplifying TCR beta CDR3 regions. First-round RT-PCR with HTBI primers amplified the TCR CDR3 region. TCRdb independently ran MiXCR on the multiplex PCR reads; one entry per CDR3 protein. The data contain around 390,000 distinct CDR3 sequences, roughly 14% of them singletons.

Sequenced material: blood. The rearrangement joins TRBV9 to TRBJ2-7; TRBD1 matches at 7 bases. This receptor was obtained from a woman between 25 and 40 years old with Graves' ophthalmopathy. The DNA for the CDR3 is TGTGCCAGCAGCTTCGGGTCAGGGGGAAGTGGTTGGGACGCGCAGTACTTC. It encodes CASSFGSGGSGWDAQYF.